Below are 27 T cell receptor beta chains sequenced from a single sample in a study of blood T cell repertoires in COVID-19. TCRdb's table, derived via immunoSEQ multiplex PCR, lists solely in-frame clones and lacks some. The sample lists some 59,000 clones, about 80% seen once, with about 20% in the top ten. Sequenced input: peripheral blood. Receptor source: a man aged 25 to 40 with COVID-19, enrolled during active disease.

The rearrangement links TRBV18 to TRBJ1-1; 8 bases map to TRBD1. With V trimmed by 4 bases and J by 8 bases, 3 bases remained unmatched. Germline V gene lookup returns CDR1 KGHSH and CDR2 LQKENI. This CDR3 contains 12 residues. The DNA for the CDR3 is TGTGCCAGCTCACTGGACAGGGCAGAAGCTTTCTTT. Its translation: CASSLDRAEAFF.

DNA of the CDR3: TGTGCCAGCAGGGGACAGGGGGCGAGCACCGGGGAGCTGTTTTTT. Its protein is CASRGQGASTGELFF. The V call is TRBV2, the J call TRBJ2-2; 12 bases match TRBD1. The V segment lost 6 bases and the J segment 4 bases; nucleotides outside the gene matches: 3. Germline V gives CDR1 SNHLY, CDR2 FYNNEI. The CDR3 contains 15 residues.

The chain is built from TRBV14 and TRBJ1-1; D is perhaps TRBD1 (6 bases). Trimming took 1 base from V and 6 from J, leaving 9 bases between them. This CDR3 has 13 amino acids. Germline lookup yields CDR1 SGHDN and CDR2 FVKESK. CDR3: CASSQGPGAEAFF. The CDR3 DNA reads as TGTGCCAGCAGCCAAGGTCCAGGGGCTGAAGCTTTCTTT.

V is TRBV6-6 and J is TRBJ1-3; D remains unclear. This CDR3 spans 16 amino acids. V shed 7 bases and J shed 1 base, with 17 bases lying between them. CDR1 MNHNY and CDR2 SVGAGI come from the germline V gene (reference sequence). Here the CDR3 reads CASTAAQASSGNTIYF. For the CDR3, the DNA is TGTGCCAGCACGGCTGCGCAGGCTTCTTCTGGAAACACCATATATTTT.

The count of this clone is one. The rearrangement links TRBV11-3 to TRBJ2-3; D may be TRBD2 (6 bases). V shed 5 bases and J shed 2 bases, with 17 bases lying between them. CDR3 length: 16 residues. Germline CDR1 SGHNT, CDR2 YENEEA. CDR3 DNA: TGTGCCAGCAGCCTAAGAACCGGGGGAGACACAGATACGCAGTATTTT. This sequence encodes CASSLRTGGDTDTQYF.

The chain couples TRBV7-9 to TRBJ2-7, with 8 bases that match TRBD1. Germline CDR1 and CDR2: SEHNR and FQNEAQ (reference sequence). The CDR3 consists of 14 residues. V lost 7 bases, J lost 2 bases, and 7 bases stayed unmatched. The CDR3 is CASTRQGNPYEQYF. The DNA of the CDR3 is TGTGCCAGCACCCGACAGGGGAACCCCTACGAGCAGTACTTC.

The chain links TRBV27 to TRBJ1-5, with 7 bases fitting TRBD1. Trimming at V came to 2 bases and at J to 4 bases, leaving 14 bases not matched to a gene. Germline V lookup: CDR1 MNHEY, CDR2 SMNVEV (reference sequence). The CDR3 has 18 amino acids. The CDR3 DNA reads TGTGCCAGCAGTTTACAAGCCCCTTCGACAGGGTGGAATCAGCCCCAGCATTTT. Encoded protein: CASSLQAPSTGWNQPQHF.

The chain has TRBV7-2 and TRBJ2-7, with D hard to call. Germline V gene lookup returns CDR1 SGHTA and CDR2 FQGNSA. This CDR3 region has 16 residues. Trimming removed 1 base from V and 1 base from J, with 14 bases in between. CDR3 DNA: TGTGCCAGCAGCTTAGGGTATCGGGTGGATTCCTACGAGCAGTACTTC. As protein: CASSLGYRVDSYEQYF.

This clone was seen once. This sequence joins TRBV24-1 and TRBJ2-7; TRBD1 agrees at 9 bases. This CDR3 is built from 17 residues. Losses at the gene ends were 10 bases for V and 3 bases for J; bases not matched to a gene: 18. Germline loops: CDR1 KGHDR, CDR2 SFDVKD. The DNA of the CDR3 is TGTGCCACGAGTCCGGGACAGGGAGAGAAGTGGGTCTACGAGCAGTACTTC. Translating gives CATSPGQGEKWVYEQYF.

The J gene is TRBJ2-2, the V gene TRBV19; weak D call: TRBD2 (6 bases). In germline, CDR1 is LNHDA, CDR2 SQIVND (reference sequence). V shed 4 bases and J shed 0 bases, with 15 bases lying between them. CDR3 length: 17 amino acids. CDR3 sequence (DNA): TGTGCCAGTAGTAACGGAGGGCAACCAGCGAACACCGGGGAGCTGTTTTTT. Translating it yields CASSNGGQPANTGELFF.

The rearrangement joins TRBV2 to TRBJ1-2; 10 bases are a match to TRBD1. This CDR3 spans 18 amino acids. The ends lost 5 bases at V and 1 base at J; junction bases unmatched: 13. The germline CDR1 and CDR2 sequences are SNHLY and FYNNEI. The CDR3 region has the DNA TGTGCCAGCAGTCGAGCCGGGACAGGGGAGCTTAGTAACTATGGCTACACCTTC. Translating it yields CASSRAGTGELSNYGYTF.

The rearrangement joins TRBV5-6 to TRBJ2-7; 7 nucleotides match TRBD1. This CDR3 comprises 15 residues. V trimming: 2 bases; J trimming: 3 bases; junction bases outside the gene matches: 8. Germline CDR1 reads SGHDT; CDR2 reads YYEEEE. CDR3 region: CASSLDRVDHYEQYF. The CDR3, as DNA: TGTGCCAGCAGCTTAGACAGGGTTGATCACTACGAGCAGTACTTC.

By sample fraction, this clone is medium-sized (0.01 to 0.1%). This rearrangement joins TRBV6-2 or TRBV6-3 to TRBJ2-7; D might be TRBD1 (6 bases). Germline CDR1 MNHEY, CDR2 SVGEGT. The V and J ends lost 2 bases and 2 bases respectively, with 7 bases between them. The CDR3 is 13 residues long. Written as DNA, the CDR3 is TGTGCCAGCAGTTACCGGGACACCTACGAGCAGTACTTC. Its translation: CASSYRDTYEQYF.

This rearrangement joins TRBV19 to TRBJ2-7; D possibly corresponds to TRBD1 (5 bases). Per the germline V gene, CDR1 is LNHDA and CDR2 is SQIVND (reference sequence). The CDR3 has 13 residues. The V and J ends lost 0 bases and 3 bases respectively, with 6 bases between them. CDR3 sequence: CASSIDRDYEQYF. In nucleotides, the CDR3 is TGTGCCAGTAGTATAGACAGGGACTACGAGCAGTACTTC.

The rearrangement links TRBV6-5 to TRBJ2-7; 7 bases are a match to TRBD1. The CDR3 covers 14 residues. J lost 1 base, V lost 4 bases, and 4 bases had no gene match. In germline, CDR1 is MNHEY, CDR2 SVGAGI. The CDR3 nucleotides read TGTGCCAGCAGTTCTCCGGGACAGTCCTACGAGCAGTACTTC. Its protein product is CASSSPGQSYEQYF.

The CDR3 DNA sequence: TGCGCCAGCAGCTTGGGCAGGACTACCAGCACAGATACGCAGTATTTT. This translates into CASSLGRTTSTDTQYF. The J gene is TRBJ2-3, the V gene TRBV5-1, with D possibly TRBD2 on 6 matching bases. Germline V gene data show CDR1 as SGHRS and CDR2 as YFSETQ. Trimming stripped 0 bases from V and 0 bases from J, with 11 bases between. This CDR3 contains 16 residues.

The chain has TRBV2 and TRBJ1-4; maybe TRBD1 (5 bases). V was clipped by 6 bases and J by 8 bases, with 19 bases between them. Germline CDR1 and CDR2: SNHLY and FYNNEI. The length of the CDR3 is 15 residues. In DNA, the CDR3 is TGTGCCAGCAGCAGGGCGGAGGGGAAGCGGGAAAAACTGTTTTTT. It translates to CASSRAEGKREKLFF.

The chain joins TRBV5-1 to TRBJ2-5; 7 nucleotides line up with TRBD2. CDR3 length: 15 amino acids. Germline trimming cut 4 bases from V and 2 bases from J; bases unmatched to any gene: 8. Germline assignment: CDR1 SGHRS and CDR2 YFSETQ. The CDR3 here is CASSPGTTLQETQYF. In DNA, the CDR3 is TGCGCCAGCAGCCCCGGGACTACCTTACAAGAGACCCAGTACTTC.

This chain links TRBV11-3 with TRBJ2-7, with TRBD2 identical over 8 bases. The ends lost 0 bases at V and 7 bases at J; junction bases unmatched: 8. Germline-derived CDR1 and CDR2 are SGHNT and YENEEA. This CDR3 has 15 amino acids. The CDR3 region has the DNA TGTGCCAGCAGCTTAGATGGGAAGGTAGCGGGAGAGCAGTACTTC. It translates to CASSLDGKVAGEQYF.

This chain joins TRBV5-1 and TRBJ2-4; possibly TRBD2 for D (5 bases). Trimming stripped 4 bases from V and 5 bases from J, with 16 bases between. Germline-derived CDR1 and CDR2 are SGHRS and YFSETQ. This CDR3 is 15 amino acids long. DNA of the CDR3: TGCGCCAGCAGCCGCTCCGTTGGAGCGGAAAACATTCAGTACTTC. It translates to CASSRSVGAENIQYF.

The chain employs TRBV6-5 and TRBJ1-6; D ambiguous. V was shortened by 3 bases and J by 0 bases, with 9 bases between the two germline ends. Germline CDR1 is MNHEY and CDR2 is SVGAGI. This CDR3 region has 16 residues. CDR3 sequence: CASSYEEGSYNSPLHF. The CDR3 bases are TGTGCCAGCAGTTATGAGGAGGGCTCCTATAATTCACCCCTCCACTTT.

The V and J genes are TRBV18 and TRBJ2-3, with D unresolved. CDR3 length: 12 amino acids. Per the germline V gene, CDR1 is KGHSH and CDR2 is LQKENI. Trimming cost V 1 base and J 6 bases, with 5 bases left between them. The CDR3 loop is CASSPLLDTQYF. In DNA, the CDR3 is TGTGCCAGCTCACCACTCCTGGATACGCAGTATTTT.

The chain recombines TRBV20-1 with TRBJ2-2; D ambiguous. The V gene lost 3 bases and the J gene lost 5 bases, with 16 bases spanning the gap. Germline CDR1 is DFQATT and CDR2 is SNEGSKA (reference sequence). The CDR3 runs 15 residues. CDR3 sequence reads: CSASGTPSLTGELFF. CDR3 bases: TGCAGTGCTAGTGGCACTCCGTCACTAACCGGGGAGCTGTTTTTT.

This clone was counted once. The chain has TRBV30 and TRBJ2-3, with D hard to call. The CDR3 is 14 residues long. Germline V CDR1 and CDR2: GTSNPN, SVGIG (reference sequence). The germline V and J ends were trimmed by 0 bases and 4 bases, with 11 bases remaining between them. CDR3 loop: CAWSVASLADTQYF. CDR3 nucleotide sequence: TGTGCCTGGAGTGTAGCCTCCCTCGCAGATACGCAGTATTTT.

In the case of this clone: Other DNA sequences from this sample encode an identical CDR3 as well. The chain employs TRBV18 and TRBJ1-2; D gene unclear. The CDR3 runs 13 residues. The V and J ends lost 2 bases and 3 bases respectively, with 7 bases between them. Germline loops: CDR1 KGHSH, CDR2 LQKENI. Written as DNA, the CDR3 is TGTGCCAGCTCACCAGGGCGGGACTATGGCTACACCTTC. This codes for CASSPGRDYGYTF. Drawing the rest from reference TRBV18 and TRBJ1-2, the complete variable domain is NAGVMQNPRHLVRRRGQEARLRCSPMKGHSHVYWYRQLPEEGLKFMVYLQKENIIDESGMPKERFSAEFPKEGPSILRIQQVVRGDSAAYFCASSPGRDYGYTFGSGTRLTVV.

The chain recombines TRBV7-8 with TRBJ2-1, with a weak D call TRBD1 (6 bases). Germline V gives CDR1 SGHVS, CDR2 FQNEAQ. V was pared by 8 bases and J by 0 bases, with 11 bases between. The CDR3 is 14 amino acids. CDR3 region: CASGDRSSYNEQFF. CDR3 bases: TGTGCCAGCGGCGACAGGAGCTCCTACAATGAGCAGTTCTTC.

V and J are TRBV28 and TRBJ1-2; no clear D. The CDR3 length is 16 residues. V was clipped by 5 bases and J by 4 bases, with 20 bases between them. CDR1 and CDR2 from the germline V gene are MDHEN and SYDVKM. CDR3 coding DNA: TGTGCCAGCAGTACCACCCGGTCGGGGTACGGCTATGGCTACACCTTC. It encodes CASSTTRSGYGYGYTF.